The present T cell receptor beta chain was sequenced within a study of OX40 agonist ivuxolimab in advanced cancers. Study results and caveats: CD8+ T cells showed, on average, more clonal expansion than CD4+ cells.

Using immunoSEQ multiplex PCR, the repertoire was profiled, and TCRdb retains in-frame clones only, with some absent. The table includes 15,000 to 20,000 clones, 73% detected once. Concerning this clone itself: Its antigen is not known.

The V gene's germline CDR1 is SEHNR and CDR2 FQNEAQ (reference sequence). With 1 base removed from V and 0 bases from J, the gap between germline ends came to 10 bases. The CDR3 totals 15 residues. The sequencing here drew on CD4+ or CD8+ T cells sorted from blood, taken in a trial of the OX40 agonist ivuxolimab. V usage is TRBV7-9 and J usage is TRBJ2-7; D unclear. The receptor comes from an adult with an advanced solid tumor such as melanoma, head and neck, liver or kidney cancer. In DNA form, the CDR3 reads TGTGCCAGCAGCTTAGGCCTTTCAAGCTCCTACGAGCAGTACTTC. Its translation is CASSLGLSSSYEQYF.